These T cell receptor beta chains were read from a single sample in a study of blood T cell repertoires in COVID-19. The protocol was immunoSEQ multiplex PCR, while the TCRdb copy is restricted to in-frame clones and leaves out a portion. The sample carries about 78,000 clones, about 88% recorded once. Sequenced input: peripheral blood. All receptors come from a man between 65 and 85 years old with active or convalescent COVID-19. The CDR3 runs from the conserved cysteine through the conserved F or W. D genes are given only for firm matches. The listing skips clone size in some rows; elsewhere it reads once, few, many or a size class.

clone size	V gene	CDR3 length	D gene	J gene	CDR3 protein	CDR3 DNA
.	TRBV6-1	18	.	TRBJ1-3	CASSEAQAGIRSGNTIYF	TGTGCCAGCAGTGAAGCGCAGGCAGGCATCCGCTCTGGAAACACCATATATTTT
.	TRBV10-3	13	.	TRBJ1-3	CAISPGAGNTIYF	TGTGCCATCAGCCCGGGGGCTGGAAACACCATATATTTT
.	TRBV3-1/TRBV3-2	16	TRBD1	TRBJ1-6	CASSQARDRANSPLHF	TGTGCCAGCAGCCAAGCGCGGGACAGGGCGAATTCACCCCTCCACTTT
.	TRBV3-1/TRBV3-2	15	TRBD1	TRBJ1-2	CASSQMPGGDYGYTF	TGTGCCAGCAGCCAAATGCCAGGGGGAGACTATGGCTACACCTTC
.	TRBV5-1	15	TRBD2	TRBJ2-7	CASSLVAGAAGEQYF	TGCGCCAGCAGCTTGGTAGCGGGAGCCGCGGGGGAGCAGTACTTC
.	TRBV7-6	17	TRBD2	TRBJ2-2	CASSLVGLAGDTGELFF	TGTGCCAGCAGCTTAGTGGGACTAGCGGGAGACACCGGGGAGCTGTTTTTT
.	TRBV19	18	TRBD2	TRBJ2-3	CASSRGLAGGRSTDTQYF	TGTGCCAGTAGTAGGGGACTAGCGGGGGGCCGGTCCACAGATACGCAGTATTTT
.	TRBV10-2	16	.	TRBJ2-5	CASSLRRDTRQETQYF	TGCGCCAGCAGTCTCAGGCGCGATACCCGCCAAGAGACCCAGTACTTC
.	TRBV5-1	18	.	TRBJ1-4	CASSRTGQTYATNEKLFF	TGCGCCAGCAGCCGGACGGGACAAACGTATGCAACTAATGAAAAACTGTTTTTT
once	TRBV29-1	12	.	TRBJ1-5	CSVGGVNQPQHF	TGCAGCGTTGGCGGGGTCAATCAGCCCCAGCATTTT
.	TRBV19	14	.	TRBJ1-2	CASTHRGGGYGYTF	TGTGCCAGTACCCACCGGGGAGGTGGCTATGGCTACACCTTC
.	TRBV16	16	.	TRBJ1-4	CASSQSLGGPNEKLFF	TGTGCCAGCAGCCAATCGCTGGGGGGTCCTAATGAAAAACTGTTTTTT
.	TRBV5-8	14	TRBD1	TRBJ2-5	CASSLDRGQETQYF	TGTGCCAGCAGCTTGGACAGGGGACAAGAGACCCAGTACTTC
.	TRBV2	14	TRBD1	TRBJ2-3	CASSRTGITDTQYF	TGTGCCAGCAGTAGGACAGGGATAACGGATACGCAGTATTTT
.	TRBV7-2	15	.	TRBJ1-6	CASSSPPRLNSPLHF	TGTGCCAGCAGCTCTCCACCCCGACTGAATTCACCCCTCCACTTT
.	TRBV4-1	14	.	TRBJ2-5	CASSQVQIQETQYF	TGCGCCAGCAGCCAAGTGCAGATCCAAGAGACCCAGTACTTC
.	TRBV2	15	.	TRBJ1-5	CASSDGGGRNQPQHF	TGTGCCAGCAGTGATGGGGGAGGACGCAATCAGCCCCAGCATTTT
.	TRBV19	14	.	TRBJ1-3	CASKPGDSGNTIYF	TGTGCCAGTAAGCCGGGGGACTCTGGAAACACCATATATTTT
.	TRBV5-1	15	.	TRBJ2-2	CASSSSGSNTGELFF	TGCGCCAGCAGCTCTTCCGGGTCGAACACCGGGGAGCTGTTTTTT
few	TRBV19	17	TRBD2	TRBJ2-3	CASSGGLAGGFTDTQYF	TGTGCCAGTAGTGGGGGACTAGCGGGAGGCTTCACAGATACGCAGTATTTT
.	TRBV11-3	12	.	TRBJ2-1	CASSVKNNEQFF	TGTGCCAGCAGCGTCAAAAACAATGAGCAGTTCTTC
few	TRBV19	16	TRBD2	TRBJ2-1	CASSRNRLAAHNEQFF	TGTGCCAGTAGCAGAAATAGACTAGCGGCTCACAATGAGCAGTTCTTC
.	TRBV19	16	TRBD1	TRBJ2-1	CASSNIDRAGANEQFF	TGTGCCAGTAGTAACATCGACAGGGCCGGGGCTAATGAGCAGTTCTTC
.	TRBV5-1	14	.	TRBJ1-4	CASSLRGTNEKLFF	TGCGCCAGCAGCCTCAGGGGAACTAATGAAAAACTGTTTTTT
.	TRBV11-2	15	TRBD2	TRBJ2-1	CASSLDRLAANEQFF	TGTGCCAGCAGCTTAGATCGACTAGCGGCTAATGAGCAGTTCTTC
.	TRBV5-5	14	.	TRBJ1-2	CASSPRTTEYGYTF	TGTGCCAGCAGCCCACGTACGACAGAGTATGGCTACACCTTC
.	TRBV5-1	16	TRBD2	TRBJ2-3	CASSLVASGPTDTQYF	TGCGCCAGCAGCTTGGTAGCTAGCGGGCCCACAGATACGCAGTATTTT
.	TRBV5-4	17	.	TRBJ1-2	CASSLGRRGANRYGYTF	TGTGCCAGCAGCTTGGGTCGTCGGGGGGCAAATCGCTATGGCTACACCTTC
.	TRBV7-6	16	.	TRBJ1-4	CASSPTRAGDNEKLFF	TGTGCCAGCAGCCCCACAAGGGCAGGGGATAATGAAAAACTGTTTTTT
.	TRBV2	15	TRBD1	TRBJ2-5	CASSKDRATRETQYF	TGTGCCAGCAGCAAGGACAGGGCTACTCGGGAGACCCAGTACTTC
.	TRBV7-9	13	.	TRBJ1-1	CASSFQQETEAFF	TGTGCCAGCAGCTTTCAACAGGAAACTGAAGCTTTCTTT
.	TRBV5-1	16	TRBD2	TRBJ2-1	CASSLGGSGAYNEQFF	TGCGCCAGCAGCTTGGGCGGCAGCGGGGCCTACAATGAGCAGTTCTTC
.	TRBV7-8	18	.	TRBJ2-2	CASSLGRSGGSNTGELFF	TGTGCCAGCAGCTTAGGACGTTCGGGGGGCTCGAACACCGGGGAGCTGTTTTTT
.	TRBV5-1	16	TRBD1	TRBJ1-1	CASSLANRDRDTEAFF	TGCGCCAGCAGCTTGGCCAACCGGGACAGGGACACTGAAGCTTTCTTT
.	TRBV9	17	.	TRBJ2-3	CASSVGVGASGTDTQYF	TGTGCCAGCAGCGTAGGGGTCGGGGCTAGCGGCACAGATACGCAGTATTTT
.	TRBV5-6	16	TRBD2	TRBJ2-1	CASSFYTSGRVNEQFF	TGTGCCAGCAGCTTCTATACTAGCGGGAGGGTCAATGAGCAGTTCTTC
.	TRBV7-9	15	.	TRBJ1-1	CASSLVQGRNTEAFF	TGTGCCAGCAGCTTAGTTCAGGGAAGGAACACTGAAGCTTTCTTT
.	TRBV19	14	TRBD2	TRBJ2-5	CASSLGRDRETQYF	TGTGCCAGTAGTTTGGGGAGGGACCGAGAGACCCAGTACTTC
.	TRBV28	14	TRBD1	TRBJ2-7	CASSRTGMSYEQYF	TGTGCCAGCAGTCGGACAGGGATGTCCTACGAGCAGTACTTC
once	TRBV9	14	TRBD1	TRBJ1-1	CASSGGQMNTEAFF	TGTGCCAGCAGCGGGGGACAGATGAACACTGAAGCTTTCTTT
.	TRBV19	14	TRBD1	TRBJ1-2	CASSTGTGLEGYTF	TGTGCCAGTAGTACAGGGACAGGGCTGGAGGGCTACACCTTC
.	TRBV6-5	13	.	TRBJ2-2	CASRTGGKGELFF	TGTGCCAGTCGAACGGGGGGCAAAGGGGAGCTGTTTTTT
.	TRBV7-9	16	.	TRBJ1-6	CASSHLMSSYNSPLHF	TGTGCCAGCAGCCACCTAATGAGCTCCTATAATTCACCCCTCCACTTT
.	TRBV11-2	14	TRBD2	TRBJ2-5	CASSSAGGSGTQYF	TGTGCCAGCAGCTCAGCGGGGGGGAGCGGGACCCAGTACTTC
.	TRBV19	16	.	TRBJ2-6	CASTLGVFSGANVLTF	TGTGCCAGTACCCTAGGGGTGTTCTCTGGGGCCAACGTCCTGACTTTC
.	TRBV5-5	16	TRBD1	TRBJ1-1	CASSPRDRFMNTEAFF	TGTGCCAGCAGCCCCCGGGACAGGTTCATGAACACTGAAGCTTTCTTT
.	TRBV5-1	12	.	TRBJ2-3	CASSETSDTQYF	TGCGCCAGCAGCGAGACTAGTGATACGCAGTATTTT
.	TRBV4-2	15	TRBD2	TRBJ2-7	CASSQDALAGVEQYF	TGTGCCAGCAGCCAAGATGCCCTAGCGGGGGTGGAGCAGTACTTC
.	TRBV3-1/TRBV3-2	14	.	TRBJ2-3	CASSSQGGTDTQYF	TGTGCCAGCAGCTCACAGGGTGGTACAGATACGCAGTATTTT
.	TRBV29-1	14	TRBD2	TRBJ2-1	CSVVGSGEGIEQFF	TGCAGCGTTGTAGGTAGCGGGGAAGGCATTGAGCAGTTCTTC
.	TRBV27	16	TRBD1	TRBJ1-1	CASRTLTGGMNTEAFF	TGTGCCAGCAGGACACTGACAGGGGGCATGAACACTGAAGCTTTCTTT
.	TRBV6-1	15	.	TRBJ1-2	CASSEALRGQQGYTF	TGTGCCAGCAGTGAAGCGCTTCGGGGACAACAGGGCTACACCTTC
.	TRBV24-1	12	.	TRBJ2-3	CATSDLLDTQYF	TGTGCCACCAGTGATTTGCTCGATACGCAGTATTTT
once	TRBV2	14	.	TRBJ2-5	CASRRSGNQETQYF	TGTGCCAGCAGGAGGTCGGGAAACCAAGAGACCCAGTACTTC